Shown below are 8 T cell receptor beta chains from a single sample sequenced in a study of graft-versus-host responses after intestinal transplantation. For these receptors, no antigen is known. Clones were read by immunoSEQ multiplex PCR, and TCRdb kept only the in-frame ones, dropping some. The sample lists roughly 92,000 clones, around 90% seen once, with around 0.3% in the top ten. This specimen was unstimulated CD4+ T cells sorted from spleen or lymph node cells, taken before transplant. The receptor source for this set is a human donor who was the organ donor for an intestinal transplant.

The chain couples TRBV7-3 to TRBJ2-2; 8 nucleotides align to TRBD2. J lost 0 bases, V lost 5 bases, and 5 bases had no gene match. The CDR3 has 16 residues. Germline-derived CDR1 and CDR2 are SGHTA and FQGTGA. CDR3 DNA: TGTGCCAGCAGCGCGGGGGGACTAGCGAACACCGGGGAGCTGTTTTTT. Translating it yields CASSAGGLANTGELFF.

The chain couples TRBV11-2 to TRBJ2-2; 9 bases match TRBD2. Losses at the gene ends were 5 bases for V and 8 bases for J; bases not matched to a gene: 9. From germline, CDR1 is SGHAT and CDR2 FQNNGV. The CDR3 sequence is 15 residues long. The DNA for the CDR3 is TGTGCCAGCAGCGGGGCGGGGGGGCAGGGAGGGGAGCTGTTTTTT. It is translated as CASSGAGGQGGELFF.

The chain links TRBV11-3 to TRBJ2-5; possibly TRBD2 for D (7 bases). Germline V gene sequence: CDR1 SGHNT, CDR2 YENEEA. The CDR3 runs to 15 residues. V shed 1 base and J shed 4 bases, with 13 bases lying between them. CDR3 protein: CASSLAGGRGETQYF. The CDR3 DNA follows: TGTGCCAGCAGCTTAGCGGGGGGCCGGGGAGAGACCCAGTACTTC.

V is TRBV6-5 and J is TRBJ1-6; 7 bases agree with TRBD1. V gave up 5 bases and J gave up 11 bases; unmatched junction bases: 9. Germline assignment: CDR1 MNHEY and CDR2 SVGAGI. The length of the CDR3 is 14 residues. The CDR3 sequence: CASSRQGLRAPLHF. DNA for the CDR3: TGTGCCAGCAGTCGACAGGGTTTAAGGGCACCCCTCCACTTT.

V gene TRBV29-1 combines with J gene TRBJ2-3, with 9 bases fitting TRBD2. The length of the CDR3 is 16 residues. V lost 4 bases, J lost 2 bases, and 10 bases stayed unmatched. From germline, CDR1 is SQVTM and CDR2 ANQGSEA. The CDR3 DNA reads as TGCAGCGTTGGGGTCATGGCTAGCGGGATCACAGATACGCAGTATTTT. It specifies CSVGVMASGITDTQYF.

The chain is built from TRBV7-3 and TRBJ2-3; 7 bases are a match to TRBD1. CDR1 SGHTA and CDR2 FQGTGA come from the germline V gene. The trim removed 1 base at V and 6 bases at J, leaving 4 bases unmatched. This CDR3 spans 14 amino acids. The CDR3 DNA reads as TGTGCCAGCAGCTTAAGGGGACAGAGGGATACGCAGTATTTT. This sequence encodes CASSLRGQRDTQYF.

The chain combines TRBV5-4 with TRBJ1-2, with TRBD1 matching over 10 bases. This CDR3 has 14 residues. Germline CDR1 is SGHNT and CDR2 is YYREEE (reference sequence). Trimming removed 4 bases from V and 3 bases from J; junction bases left unmatched: 3. CDR3 DNA: TGTGCCAGCAGCCACGGACAGGGGGACTATGGCTACACCTTC. Its translation: CASSHGQGDYGYTF.

The chain employs TRBV7-9 and TRBJ1-2, with 9 bases fitting TRBD1. The length of the CDR3 is 15 residues. Trimming removed 4 bases from V and 5 bases from J; junction bases left unmatched: 8. The germline V gene has CDR1 SEHNR and CDR2 FQNEAQ (reference sequence). The CDR3 region has the DNA TGTGCCAGCAGCTCTGGGGACAGGGCGGAGTATGGCTACACCTTC. Amino acid sequence: CASSSGDRAEYGYTF. Full variable domain (rest looked up from reference TRBV7-9 and TRBJ1-2): DTGVSQNPRHKITKRGQNVTFRCDPISEHNRLYWYRQTLGQGPEFLTYFQNEAQLEKSRLLSDRFSAERPKGSFSTLEIQRTEQGDSAMYLCASSSGDRAEYGYTFGSGTRLTVV.